The T cell receptor (beta chain) under discussion was sequenced for a study of blood T cell repertoires in COVID-19. Study details: COVID-19 samples from acute and convalescent phases originated in the United States, Italy and Spain.

The V gene's germline CDR1 is SGHRS and CDR2 YFSETQ. This CDR3 contains 15 residues. The trim removed 9 bases at V and 2 bases at J, leaving 4 bases unmatched. Only in-frame clones appear in the TCRdb table, and some are missing; sequencing was by immunoSEQ multiplex PCR. Of 70,000 to 95,000 clones in the sample, about 82% were seen once. The TCR was taken from a human donor in a cohort sampled during active COVID-19. Sequenced sample: peripheral blood. This chain uses TRBV5-1 with TRBJ2-2, with TRBD2 identical over 13 bases. The CDR3 DNA reads as TGCGCCACGACTAGCGGGGGGATAAACACCGGGGAGCTGTTTTTT. It yields the protein CATTSGGINTGELFF.